This is a list of T cell receptor beta chains from one sample in a study of T-cell memory formation after mild COVID-19. TCRdb re-called the 5' RACE reads with MiXCR, one entry per CDR3 protein. Found here are roughly 510,000 distinct CDR3 sequences, 15% to 20% of them singletons; the top ten hold about 8.1%. Sequencing was carried out using PBMCs or a T cell subset sorted from them (not recorded which). The receptors were sampled from an adult woman who had mild COVID-19 (a few samples of this study predate the infection). Cell type and time point are not known. The CDR3 runs from the conserved cysteine through the conserved F or W. The order of the fields is D gene, clone size, CDR3 length, V gene, J gene, CDR3 protein, CDR3 DNA. A D gene is named only where the DNA matches it firmly. Size tells how often a clone was seen (once, few, many) or the class of an expanded clone, and some rows leave it out.

>NA|NA|16|TRBV4-1|TRBJ1-2
CASSQGGWRPGSGYTF
TGCGCCAGCAGCCAAGGAGGTTGGCGACCGGGCAGCGGCTACACCTTC
>NA|few|13|TRBV10-3|TRBJ1-1
CASTEGENTEAFF
TGTGCCAGTACAGAGGGTGAGAACACTGAAGCTTTCTTT
>TRBD1|many|13|TRBV6-1|TRBJ2-1
CASSRTGGYEQFF
TGTGCCAGCAGCCGGACAGGGGGTTATGAGCAGTTCTTC
>TRBD2|many|16|TRBV6-1|TRBJ2-6
CASQNLAVSGANVLTF
TGTGCCAGTCAAAACCTAGCGGTCTCTGGGGCCAACGTCCTGACTTTC
>NA|NA|14|TRBV2|TRBJ1-1
CASSRNGEDTEAFF
TGTGCCAGCAGTAGGAATGGGGAGGACACTGAAGCTTTCTTT
>NA|few|17|TRBV2|TRBJ2-5
CASRNLGHETTQETQYF
TGTGCCAGCAGAAATTTGGGACACGAAACCACCCAAGAGACCCAGTACTTC
>TRBD1|few|16|TRBV20-1|TRBJ1-3
CSARDPTQGTGNTIYF
TGCAGTGCTAGAGATCCGACACAGGGGACTGGAAACACCATATATTTT
>NA|few|16|TRBV5-6|TRBJ2-3
CASSLDAGFGTDTQYF
TGTGCCAGCAGCTTGGACGCGGGGTTCGGCACAGATACGCAGTATTTT
>TRBD2|few|14|TRBV6-6|TRBJ2-5
CASSFSDGRGAQYF
TGTGCCAGCAGCTTTTCCGACGGTCGGGGGGCCCAGTACTTC
>NA|few|13|TRBV18|TRBJ2-7
CASSTMGWDEQYF
TGTGCCAGCTCAACAATGGGCTGGGACGAGCAGTACTTC
>NA|NA|15|TRBV12-3/TRBV12-4|TRBJ1-6
CASSFRDPGLSPLHF
TGTGCCAGCAGTTTCCGGGACCCCGGACTCTCGCCCCTCCACTTT
>TRBD1|few|17|TRBV24-1|TRBJ2-1
CATSDFRGQGAMNEQFF
TGTGCCACCAGTGATTTCCGAGGACAGGGGGCTATGAATGAGCAGTTCTTC
>TRBD2|few|15|TRBV24-1|TRBJ2-2
CATSVAGGNTGELFF
TGTGCCACCAGTGTAGCGGGAGGAAACACCGGGGAGCTGTTTTTT
>NA|NA|13|TRBV20-1|TRBJ1-2
CSARDRSSYGYTF
TGCAGTGCTAGAGATAGGAGCAGTTATGGCTACACCTTC
>NA|few|14|TRBV9|TRBJ2-7
CASSVESLTYEQYF
TGTGCCAGCAGCGTGGAAAGTCTTACATACGAGCAGTACTTC
>TRBD1|NA|14|TRBV19|TRBJ1-4
CASSHPDRDEKLFF
TGTGCCAGTAGCCACCCGGACAGGGATGAAAAACTGTTTTTT
>NA|few|13|TRBV12-3/TRBV12-4|TRBJ1-1
CASRPRRATEAFF
TGTGCCAGCAGGCCCAGGCGTGCGACTGAAGCTTTCTTT
>NA|NA|12|TRBV29-1|TRBJ2-1
CSVHSVRNEQFF
TGCAGCGTGCATAGCGTGCGCAATGAGCAGTTCTTC
>NA|few|17|TRBV4-3|TRBJ1-5
CASSQDLPGRSNQPQHF
TGCGCCAGCAGCCAAGATCTCCCGGGAAGAAGCAATCAGCCCCAGCATTTT
>NA|few|15|TRBV7-8|TRBJ2-7
CASSSRTGRPYEQYF
TGTGCCAGCAGCTCCCGCACCGGGAGACCCTACGAGCAGTACTTC
>NA|NA|13|TRBV7-2|TRBJ1-1
CASSFPGKPEAFF
TGTGCCAGCAGCTTCCCTGGGAAGCCTGAAGCTTTCTTT
>TRBD2|NA|18|TRBV15|TRBJ2-7
CATSTTTAGAGGIYEQYF
TGTGCCACCAGCACCACCACAGCTGGGGCGGGGGGAATCTACGAGCAGTACTTC
>NA|NA|14|TRBV6-2/TRBV6-3|TRBJ2-4
CASSYSIRRSIQYF
TGTGCCAGCAGTTACTCGATTAGGAGGAGCATTCAGTACTTC
>TRBD2|many|17|TRBV7-9|TRBJ2-7
CASSLGGLAGWSYEQYF
TGTGCCAGCAGCTTAGGAGGACTAGCGGGGTGGTCCTACGAGCAGTACTTC
>TRBD1|few|16|TRBV6-1|TRBJ1-6
CASSYDLTGRGSPLHF
TGTGCCAGCAGTTACGACTTGACAGGGAGGGGTTCACCCCTCCACTTT
>TRBD1|few|16|TRBV7-6|TRBJ2-5
CASSLVRGTETGTQYF
TGTGCCAGCAGCTTAGTAAGAGGGACAGAGACGGGGACCCAGTACTTC
>NA|few|13|TRBV11-2|TRBJ2-3
CASSPRESDTQYF
TGTGCCAGCAGCCCCCGTGAATCAGATACGCAGTATTTT
>NA|few|15|TRBV28|TRBJ2-7
CASSFKGVTSYEQYF
TGTGCCAGCAGTTTTAAAGGGGTAACCTCCTACGAGCAGTACTTC
>NA|few|16|TRBV1|TRBJ2-3
CTSSRCPGRSTDTQYF
TGCACCAGCAGCCGCTGCCCAGGACGGAGCACAGATACGCAGTATTTT
>NA|few|14|TRBV7-2|TRBJ2-7
CASSRGGYSYEQYF
TGTGCCAGCAGCCGAGGAGGTTACTCCTACGAGCAGTACTTC
>TRBD2|NA|17|TRBV11-1|TRBJ2-3
CASSHFSGTSDADTQYF
TGTGCCAGCAGTCATTTTTCCGGGACTAGCGACGCAGATACGCAGTATTTT
>TRBD2|NA|13|TRBV18|TRBJ2-7
CASSVAGAFEQYF
TGTGCCAGCTCAGTAGCGGGAGCGTTCGAGCAGTACTTC
>TRBD1|NA|19|TRBV7-9|TRBJ2-7
CASSSTGVRGWEIVYEQYF
TGTGCCAGCAGCTCGACAGGGGTTCGTGGGTGGGAGATCGTTTACGAGCAGTACTTC
>NA|few|20|TRBV4-1|TRBJ1-1
CASSHDPSTGHPVGNTEAFF
TGCGCCAGCAGCCATGACCCGTCTACGGGACACCCGGTCGGGAACACTGAAGCTTTCTTT
>NA|NA|11|TRBV12-3/TRBV12-4|TRBJ1-1
CASSLRVKAFF
TGTGCCAGCAGCTTAAGGGTTAAAGCTTTCTTT
>NA|few|14|TRBV6-5|TRBJ1-6
CASSYSNTGTPLHF
TGTGCCAGCAGTTACTCAAATACAGGGACACCCCTCCACTTT
>TRBD1|NA|18|TRBV12-3/TRBV12-4|TRBJ1-5
CASSFSLRDSDFNQPQHF
TGTGCCAGCAGTTTTTCTCTAAGGGACAGCGACTTCAATCAGCCCCAGCATTTT
>TRBD2|NA|16|TRBV5-1|TRBJ2-1
CASSLYGGDSYNEQFF
TGCGCCAGCAGCTTGTACGGGGGGGACTCCTACAATGAGCAGTTCTTC
>NA|few|13|TRBV12-3/TRBV12-4|TRBJ1-2
CASSLAVNYGYTF
TGTGCCAGCAGTTTAGCCGTTAACTATGGCTACACCTTC
>TRBD1|NA|16|TRBV30|TRBJ1-6
CAWRAGQGSSASPLHF
TGTGCCTGGAGGGCAGGACAGGGGAGCTCTGCTTCACCCCTCCACTTT
>NA|few|16|TRBV4-1|TRBJ2-1
CASSQREEIFYNEQFF
TGCGCCAGCAGCCAGCGAGAGGAAATATTCTACAATGAGCAGTTCTTC
>NA|NA|11|TRBV20-1|TRBJ1-2
CTPNSNYGYTF
TGCACCCCGAACTCGAACTATGGCTACACCTTC
>TRBD1|once|16|TRBV4-3|TRBJ2-2
CASSQASRDRTGELFF
TGCGCCAGCAGCCAAGCCTCCCGGGACAGGACCGGGGAGCTGTTTTTT
>TRBD2|NA|19|TRBV7-6|TRBJ2-2
CASSPGLAGGPVRTGELFF
TGTGCCAGCAGCCCCGGACTAGCGGGAGGGCCGGTGAGGACCGGGGAGCTGTTTTTT
>TRBD1|few|14|TRBV20-1|TRBJ2-2
CSARDPQGAGELFF
TGCAGTGCTAGAGACCCTCAGGGGGCTGGGGAGCTGTTTTTT
>NA|NA|15|TRBV29-1|TRBJ2-5
CSVGEAGTSHATQYF
TGCAGCGTTGGGGAGGCGGGAACATCTCACGCGACCCAGTACTTC
>TRBD1|many|14|TRBV5-5|TRBJ1-1
CASSLEQGWTEAFF
TGTGCCAGCAGCTTGGAACAGGGGTGGACTGAAGCTTTCTTT
>TRBD1|NA|14|TRBV5-8|TRBJ1-2
CASSPDRVVYGYTF
TGTGCCAGCAGCCCCGACAGGGTCGTCTATGGCTACACCTTC
>TRBD2|few|16|TRBV20-1|TRBJ2-1
CSARDHRLAGNNEQFF
TGCAGTGCTAGAGATCACAGACTAGCGGGGAACAATGAGCAGTTCTTC
>TRBD2|NA|17|TRBV27|TRBJ2-3
CASSLFRSGGVADTQYF
TGTGCCAGCAGTTTATTCCGTAGCGGGGGAGTCGCAGATACGCAGTATTTT
>NA|few|11|TRBV20-1|TRBJ2-1
CSAREAGGQFF
TGCAGTGCTAGAGAGGCAGGCGGGCAGTTCTTC
>NA|NA|15|TRBV2|TRBJ2-5
CASSLPEKRLETQYF
TGTGCCAGCTCCCTGCCTGAAAAGCGATTGGAGACCCAGTACTTC
>NA|NA|16|TRBV7-2|TRBJ2-5
CASSLVLGPSGETQYF
TGTGCCAGCAGCTTAGTCCTCGGACCAAGTGGGGAGACCCAGTACTTC
>TRBD2|NA|16|TRBV6-5|TRBJ2-7
CASSSVLASTAYEQYF
TGTGCCAGCAGTTCTGTACTAGCGAGCACTGCCTACGAGCAGTACTTC
>NA|few|14|TRBV5-1|TRBJ2-1
CASSFGTPNNEQFF
TGCGCCAGCAGCTTTGGGACACCGAACAATGAGCAGTTCTTC